One and the same sample provided the 11 T cell receptor beta chains below, sequenced in a study of response to subunit inactivated influenza vaccine. Using its own MiXCR run on the RT-PCR reads, TCRdb lists one record per CDR3 protein. The sample lists more than 700,000 distinct CDR3 sequences; around 21% were seen once. This specimen consisted of PBMCs from blood, obtained roughly 5 days after vaccination. These receptors were taken from a man aged 45 to 65 who received an inactivated influenza vaccine.

In this sample, this clonotype turned up a few times. V is TRBV6-1 and J is TRBJ1-1; D ambiguous. Germline CDR1 reads MNHNS; CDR2 reads SASEGT. Trimming took 10 bases from V and 5 from J, leaving 11 bases between them. The CDR3 length is 11 residues. CDR3 in DNA: TGTGCCAATTGGGTGGGTACTGAAGCTTTCTTT. It codes for CANWVGTEAFF.

This clonotype has more than one count but fewer than ten. This chain links TRBV10-3 with TRBJ2-3; 7 nucleotides line up with TRBD1. V shed 10 bases, J shed 6 bases, and the junction held 10 bases outside the gene matches. CDR1 and CDR2 from the germline V gene are ENHRY and SYGVKD. This CDR3 has 13 amino acids. In DNA, the CDR3 is TGTGCCACTGGGGACAGAGGAGCGGATACGCAGTATTTT. Its translation: CATGDRGADTQYF.

A few counts support this clonotype. This chain connects TRBV10-3 to TRBJ1-5, with unresolved D. Germline CDR1 is ENHRY and CDR2 is SYGVKD. This CDR3 contains 14 residues. V was shortened by 3 bases and J by 2 bases, with 8 bases between the two germline ends. This CDR3 is CAISDRVGNQPQHF. CDR3 nucleotides: TGTGCCATCAGTGATAGGGTTGGCAATCAGCCCCAGCATTTT.

This clonotype was counted a few times. This chain connects TRBV20-1 to TRBJ1-4; D unclear. The CDR3 is made up of 13 amino acids. CDR1 and CDR2 from the germline V gene are DFQATT and SNEGSKA (reference sequence). The ends were cut back, 7 bases at V and 0 bases at J, with 9 bases in the middle. In DNA form, the CDR3 reads TGCAGTGTTCGGTCCTCAACTAATGAAAAACTGTTTTTT. Translated, it gives CSVRSSTNEKLFF.

This clonotype was picked up many times. The rearrangement uses TRBV7-2 and TRBJ1-5; D unresolved. Germline CDR1 SGHTA, CDR2 FQGNSA. Between the trimmed V and J ends, which lost 3 bases and 8 bases, there was a span of 11 bases. The CDR3 consists of 13 residues. CDR3: CASSLAGSKPQHF. In DNA form, the CDR3 reads TGTGCCAGCAGCTTGGCAGGTTCGAAGCCCCAGCATTTT. Combining the CDR3 with reference TRBV7-2 and TRBJ1-5 gives the whole variable domain GAGVSQSPSNKVTEKGKDVELRCDPISGHTALYWYRQSLGQGLEFLIYFQGNSAPDKSGLPSDRFSAERTGGSVSTLTIQRTQQEDSAVYLCASSLAGSKPQHFGDGTRLSIL.

This clonotype was found a few times. The V gene is TRBV5-5, the J gene TRBJ2-3; D uncertain. The V gene's germline CDR1 is SGHKS and CDR2 YYEKEE (reference sequence). Between the trimmed V and J ends, which lost 0 bases and 3 bases, there was a span of 11 bases. CDR3 size: 15 residues. CDR3 nucleotide sequence: TGTGCCAGCAGCTTGGCTGTGTATGGGACAGATACGCAGTATTTT. Encoded protein: CASSLAVYGTDTQYF.

The chain has TRBV12-3 or TRBV12-4 and TRBJ1-5, with D possibly being TRBD1 (5 bases). This CDR3 has 17 amino acids. The CDR3 loop is CTCSLGGGGSSNQPQHF. In nucleotides, the CDR3 is TGTACCTGCAGTTTAGGCGGGGGGGGGTCTAGCAATCAGCCCCAGCATTTT.

The chain uses TRBV11-2 and TRBJ2-3, with D hard to call. Between the trimmed V and J ends, which lost 1 base and 2 bases, there was a span of 13 bases. The CDR3 is 16 amino acids. Germline-derived CDR1 and CDR2 are SGHAT and FQNNGV. As DNA, the CDR3 is TGTGCCAGCAGCTTAGGCGGTACAGCGTACACAGATACGCAGTATTTT. Translated: CASSLGGTAYTDTQYF.

V usage is TRBV12-3 or TRBV12-4 and J usage is TRBJ2-1; D uncertain. Trimming removed 3 bases at V and 13 bases at J, with 10 bases between. There are 11 residues in the CDR3. The CDR3 nucleotides read TGTGCCAGCAGTTTCCTTACCCGTCAGTTCTTC. The encoded protein is CASSFLTRQFF.

V usage is TRBV20-1 and J usage is TRBJ1-1; D gene unclear. CDR3 length: 15 amino acids. Germline V CDR1 and CDR2: DFQATT, SNEGSKA (reference sequence). Trimming took off 1 base at V and 1 base at J, with 13 bases between the two ends. The CDR3 spells CSARGKGSWNTEAFF. DNA for the CDR3: TGCAGTGCTAGAGGAAAGGGCAGCTGGAACACTGAAGCTTTCTTT.

This chain connects TRBV24-1 to TRBJ2-2, with a possible D match to TRBD2 (6 bases). The CDR3 totals 16 residues. V was cut by 5 bases and J by 0 bases, with 12 bases left in between. Germline lookup yields CDR1 KGHDR and CDR2 SFDVKD. In DNA, the CDR3 is TGTGCCACCAGTGCCTGGGGGGAACCGAACACCGGGGAGCTGTTTTTT. This sequence encodes CATSAWGEPNTGELFF.